The 5 T cell receptor beta chains below all came from one sample that was sequenced in a study of shared clonotypes between healthy human individuals. Libraries were prepared by immunoSEQ multiplex PCR; TCRdb keeps only in-frame clonotypes and omits some of them. Of approximately 2.1 million clones in the sample, approximately 93% are singletons; the top ten hold under 0.45%. The sequenced sample consisted of naive CD4+ T cells from PBMCs. Noted subset: CD45RA+ positively selected. These receptors all come from a young man in good health. Some clones in this sample may be carry-over from other donors' samples.

The chain couples TRBV7-6 to TRBJ2-7, with 10 bases identical to TRBD1. The J segment lost 2 bases and the V segment lost 2 bases, leaving 6 bases of the junction unmatched. CDR3 length: 16 amino acids. Germline CDR1 SGHVS, CDR2 FNYEAQ. CDR3 coding DNA: TGTGCCAGCAGCTTATCCGGGACAGGGGCCACCTACGAGCAGTACTTC. It encodes CASSLSGTGATYEQYF.

This clone has only a few counts. The rearrangement uses TRBV6-1 and TRBJ1-5; a weak D match, TRBD1 (6 bases). CDR3 length equals 15 residues. With 6 bases removed from V and 4 bases from J, the gap between germline ends came to 16 bases. Germline V gives CDR1 MNHNS, CDR2 SASEGT. The CDR3 protein is CASRPGHSINQPQHF. As DNA, the CDR3 is TGTGCCAGCAGACCGGGACATTCGATAAATCAGCCCCAGCATTTT.

The chain recombines TRBV30 with TRBJ2-1, with D maybe TRBD2 (5 bases). The germline V gene has CDR1 GTSNPN and CDR2 SVGIG (reference sequence). V shed 0 bases and J shed 6 bases, with 12 bases lying between them. The CDR3 has 14 residues. CDR3 sequence reads: CAWSVLGLANEQFF. CDR3 coding DNA: TGTGCCTGGAGTGTACTTGGGCTAGCCAATGAGCAGTTCTTC.

The genes are TRBV2 and TRBJ1-5; D is uncertain. The CDR3 sequence is 14 residues long. Germline lookup yields CDR1 SNHLY and CDR2 FYNNEI. Between the trimmed V and J ends, which lost 0 bases and 3 bases, there was a span of 6 bases. The CDR3 nucleotides read TGTGCCAGCAGTGAAGCAGGCCACAATCAGCCCCAGCATTTT. As protein: CASSEAGHNQPQHF.

The genes are TRBV30 and TRBJ2-3; TRBD1 is a possible D gene (5 bases). V gave up 0 bases and J gave up 7 bases, with 11 bases separating them. Germline CDR1 is GTSNPN and CDR2 is SVGIG (reference sequence). CDR3 length: 13 amino acids. CDR3 nucleotides: TGTGCCTGGAGTGTAGCGCAGGGAAATACGCAGTATTTT. Encoded protein: CAWSVAQGNTQYF.